This is a list of T cell receptor beta chains from one sample in a study of blood T cell repertoires in COVID-19. Some clones are missing from TCRdb's copy, which holds only in-frame ones; the method was immunoSEQ multiplex PCR. The table shows hundreds of thousands of clones, with around 90% occurring only once. Input material: PBMCs or T cells enriched from blood (not recorded which). The receptors were sampled from a woman aged 45-60 years who had recovered from COVID-19. CDR3s include the opening cysteine and the closing phenylalanine or tryptophan. D genes are given only for firm matches. Size values are once, few and many counts, or a class for expanded clones, and some rows have none.

clone size	D gene	V gene	J gene	CDR3 protein	CDR3 DNA
-	TRBD2	TRBV4-2	TRBJ2-1	CASSQEGGRDYNEQFF	TGTGCCAGCAGCCAAGAGGGCGGGAGGGACTACAATGAGCAGTTCTTC
-	-	TRBV7-6	TRBJ1-3	CASSFGPGGNTIYF	TGTGCCAGCAGCTTTGGCCCGGGGGGAAACACCATATATTTT
once	TRBD2	TRBV11-1	TRBJ2-2	CASSPIAGKTGELFF	TGTGCCAGCAGCCCAATAGCGGGAAAAACCGGGGAGCTGTTTTTT
-	TRBD1	TRBV28	TRBJ1-2	CASSLSPSTGDNYGYTF	TGTGCCAGCAGTTTAAGTCCCTCGACAGGGGACAACTATGGCTACACCTTC
-	-	TRBV27	TRBJ2-7	CASAAEQYF	TGTGCCAGTGCGGCCGAGCAGTACTTC
-	TRBD1	TRBV7-2	TRBJ1-1	CASSLYQGVTEAFF	TGTGCCAGCAGCTTATACCAGGGGGTTACTGAAGCTTTCTTT
-	-	TRBV2	TRBJ1-1	CASQTNLQTEAFF	TGTGCCAGCCAAACGAATTTACAGACTGAAGCTTTCTTT
-	-	TRBV28	TRBJ2-1	CASSLGVGEQFF	TGTGCCAGCAGTCTAGGAGTTGGTGAGCAGTTCTTC
-	TRBD1	TRBV7-9	TRBJ2-1	CASSWGQVNEQFF	TGTGCCAGCAGCTGGGGACAGGTCAATGAGCAGTTCTTC
-	TRBD1	TRBV2	TRBJ1-6	CASVRDRDNSALHF	TGTGCCAGCGTTAGGGACAGGGATAATTCAGCCCTCCACTTT
-	TRBD2	TRBV7-9	TRBJ2-1	CASSRQAGPYNEQFF	TGTGCCAGCAGCCGGCAAGCGGGACCTTACAATGAGCAGTTCTTC
-	TRBD1	TRBV19	TRBJ1-1	CASSISGQGVPEAFF	TGTGCCAGTAGTATATCAGGACAGGGGGTTCCTGAAGCTTTCTTT
-	-	TRBV5-1	TRBJ2-7	CASSLQGMYEQYF	TGCGCCAGCAGCTTGCAGGGTATGTACGAGCAGTACTTC
-	TRBD1	TRBV2	TRBJ2-2	CASSWTGGTNTGELFF	TGTGCCAGCAGTTGGACAGGGGGCACGAACACCGGGGAGCTGTTTTTT